The sequence of this T cell receptor beta chain was determined in a study of CD8+ T cells in alopecia areata. The study, taken as a whole, reports: Especially in alopecia totalis/universalis, lesional scalp showed greater clonality than normal scalp did. On tofacitinib, scalp and blood still held many of the expanded lesional clones. Under tofacitinib, fewer expanded CD8+ clones appeared among the top 100 scalp clones.

Looked up from germline, CDR1 is MNHGY and CDR2 is SVAAGI. V dropped 9 bases and J dropped 4 bases, with 21 bases sitting between them. The CDR3 runs 15 residues. Comment on this clone: The antigen is unknown.

As to treatment: oral pan-JAK inhibitor, 5-10 mg twice daily. Sequencing used cDNA as its template, made by extracting RNA and reverse transcribing it. Repertoires were generated with immunoSEQ multiplex PCR, while TCRdb's copy carries only in-frame clones and drops some. The sample consists of 60,000 to 90,000 clones, roughly 70% of them appearing once. The chain employs TRBV6-9 and TRBJ2-5; D is possibly TRBD1 or TRBD2 (6 bases each). This clonotype was obtained from a human donor with alopecia areata. The specimen comprised CD8+ T cells sorted from blood, sampled at week 24, from a patient treated with tofacitinib. This CDR3 reads CASPRAPKGGETQYF. CDR3 in DNA: TGTGCCAGTCCCAGGGCCCCCAAGGGGGGAGAGACCCAGTACTTC.